This T cell receptor beta chain was found in a study of blood T cell repertoires in COVID-19. Study as a whole: Acute-phase and convalescent COVID-19 samples originated in the United States, Italy and Spain. The cDNA or gDNA used as material had been derived from T cells, B-cell-depleted T cells, or PBMCs.

Per the original methods: By means of reference gene primer amplification, nucleated cell counts were estimated. Here immunoSEQ multiplex PCR was the method, and the copy in TCRdb shows in-frame clones only, minus some. V and J calls plus clone size are reproduced from that table; the DNA served to infer D and trimming. The sample lists over 25,000 clones; approximately 85% were seen once. This clone appeared a single time. The CDR3 contains 16 residues. The ends lost 4 bases at V and 0 bases at J; junction bases unmatched: 3. The germline V gene has CDR1 MNHEY and CDR2 SVGEGT. The chain joins TRBV6-2 or TRBV6-3 to TRBJ1-3, with 10 bases lining up with TRBD1. The clonotype originates from a human donor in a cohort sampled during active COVID-19. The sample comprised peripheral blood. Here the CDR3 reads CASSWDRGISGNTIYF. DNA for the CDR3: TGTGCCAGCAGTTGGGACAGGGGCATCTCTGGAAACACCATATATTTT.